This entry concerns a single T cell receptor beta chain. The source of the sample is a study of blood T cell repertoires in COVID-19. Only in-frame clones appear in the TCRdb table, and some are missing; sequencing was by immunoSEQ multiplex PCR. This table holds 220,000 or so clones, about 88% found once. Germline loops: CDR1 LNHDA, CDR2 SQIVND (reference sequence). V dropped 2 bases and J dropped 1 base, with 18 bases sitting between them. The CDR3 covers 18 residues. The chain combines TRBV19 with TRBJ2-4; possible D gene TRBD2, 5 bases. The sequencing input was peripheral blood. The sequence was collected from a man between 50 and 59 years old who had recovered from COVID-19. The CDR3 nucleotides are TGTGCCAGTAGTATACAATCCGGGGAGATTGGGGCCAAAAACATTCAGTACTTC. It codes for CASSIQSGEIGAKNIQYF.